These T cell receptor beta chains were read from a single sample in a study of identifying expanded T cells in peripheral blood. Produced via immunoSEQ multiplex PCR; TCRdb's table is partial and in-frame only. The sample gives 85,000 to 100,000 clones, about nine tenths of which show up once; about 4% is in the top ten. Specimen: blood. The receptors shown here come from a person between 18 and 75 years old in good health. Each CDR3 is given with its conserved first and last residue. The D gene is left open where the match is weak. Size is omitted from some rows. Given values are once, few, many or a class for expanded clones.

clone_size: NA
d_call: NA
j_call: TRBJ2-3
v_call: TRBV15
cdr3_aa: CATSRDWGNTDTQYF
cdr3_nt: TGTGCCACCAGCAGAGATTGGGGGAACACAGATACGCAGTATTTT

clone_size: NA
d_call: TRBD1
j_call: TRBJ1-4
v_call: TRBV19
cdr3_aa: CASSPGQGNEKLFF
cdr3_nt: TGTGCCAGTAGCCCAGGACAGGGTAATGAAAAACTGTTTTTT

clone_size: once
d_call: NA
j_call: TRBJ2-7
v_call: TRBV5-1
cdr3_aa: CASSSEEARYSYEQYF
cdr3_nt: TGCGCCAGCAGCTCGGAGGAGGCCAGATACTCCTACGAGCAGTACTTC

clone_size: NA
d_call: NA
j_call: TRBJ2-1
v_call: TRBV7-3
cdr3_aa: CASSLQPGGGENEQFF
cdr3_nt: TGTGCCAGCAGCTTACAGCCGGGAGGGGGCGAAAATGAGCAGTTCTTC

clone_size: once
d_call: TRBD1
j_call: TRBJ2-5
v_call: TRBV5-4
cdr3_aa: CASSLTGQGAGETQYF
cdr3_nt: TGTGCCAGCAGCCTGACCGGACAGGGGGCTGGAGAGACCCAGTACTTC

clone_size: NA
d_call: NA
j_call: TRBJ2-2
v_call: TRBV5-4
cdr3_aa: CASSSHRVKPGELFF
cdr3_nt: TGTGCCAGCAGCTCCCACAGGGTCAAACCCGGGGAGCTGTTTTTT

clone_size: NA
d_call: NA
j_call: TRBJ1-1
v_call: TRBV4-2
cdr3_aa: CASSVTAFLNTEAFF
cdr3_nt: TGTGCCAGCAGTGTGACAGCTTTCCTGAACACTGAAGCTTTCTTT

clone_size: NA
d_call: NA
j_call: TRBJ1-4
v_call: TRBV15
cdr3_aa: CATSRAGAANEKLFF
cdr3_nt: TGTGCCACCAGCAGAGCAGGGGCTGCTAATGAAAAACTGTTTTTT

clone_size: NA
d_call: NA
j_call: TRBJ1-1
v_call: TRBV25-1
cdr3_aa: CASSEGGQASPAFF
cdr3_nt: TGTGCCAGCAGTGAAGGGGGTCAGGCATCTCCAGCTTTCTTT

clone_size: once
d_call: NA
j_call: TRBJ1-3
v_call: TRBV5-1
cdr3_aa: CASSDPDSGNTIYF
cdr3_nt: TGCGCCAGCAGCGACCCTGACTCTGGAAACACCATATATTTT

clone_size: NA
d_call: NA
j_call: TRBJ1-1
v_call: TRBV5-4
cdr3_aa: CASSYQGVNTEAFF
cdr3_nt: TGTGCCAGCAGCTACCAGGGTGTGAACACTGAAGCTTTCTTT

clone_size: NA
d_call: TRBD2
j_call: TRBJ2-1
v_call: TRBV4-1
cdr3_aa: CASSQPPGAGGPEQFF
cdr3_nt: TGCGCCAGCAGCCAGCCTCCCGGGGCGGGGGGCCCCGAGCAGTTCTTC

clone_size: NA
d_call: NA
j_call: TRBJ2-7
v_call: TRBV6-6
cdr3_aa: CASSLGAEQYF
cdr3_nt: TGTGCCAGCAGTTTAGGCGCCGAGCAGTACTTC

clone_size: NA
d_call: TRBD1
j_call: TRBJ2-1
v_call: TRBV5-4
cdr3_aa: CASSLAGQGHNEQFF
cdr3_nt: TGTGCCAGCAGCTTGGCCGGACAGGGACACAATGAGCAGTTCTTC

clone_size: NA
d_call: TRBD1
j_call: TRBJ2-5
v_call: TRBV13
cdr3_aa: CASSLGGQGPETQYF
cdr3_nt: TGTGCCAGCAGCTTAGGGGGACAGGGGCCGGAGACCCAGTACTTC

clone_size: NA
d_call: NA
j_call: TRBJ2-7
v_call: TRBV27
cdr3_aa: CASSLFLGSSYEQYF
cdr3_nt: TGTGCCAGCAGTTTATTCTTGGGCAGCTCCTACGAGCAGTACTTC

clone_size: NA
d_call: TRBD2
j_call: TRBJ2-3
v_call: TRBV6-4
cdr3_aa: CASSLTSGSTDTQYF
cdr3_nt: TGTGCCAGCAGCCTAACTAGCGGGAGTACAGATACGCAGTATTTT

clone_size: NA
d_call: NA
j_call: TRBJ2-3
v_call: TRBV6-1
cdr3_aa: CASRTLGGSTDTQYF
cdr3_nt: TGTGCCAGCAGGACCTTGGGCGGGAGCACAGATACGCAGTATTTT

clone_size: NA
d_call: NA
j_call: TRBJ2-3
v_call: TRBV5-6
cdr3_aa: CASSLSPELYTDTQYF
cdr3_nt: TGTGCCAGCAGCTTAAGCCCCGAACTATACACAGATACGCAGTATTTT

clone_size: NA
d_call: NA
j_call: TRBJ2-7
v_call: TRBV28
cdr3_aa: CASRGSGLASYEQYF
cdr3_nt: TGTGCCAGCAGAGGGTCCGGACTGGCCTCCTACGAGCAGTACTTC

clone_size: NA
d_call: NA
j_call: TRBJ1-3
v_call: TRBV7-2
cdr3_aa: CASSLAHDTGKSWETGGTIYF
cdr3_nt: TGTGCCAGCAGCTTAGCGCACGACACAGGAAAAAGTTGGGAAACAGGTGGCACCATATATTTT

clone_size: NA
d_call: NA
j_call: TRBJ1-6
v_call: TRBV9
cdr3_aa: CASSVSGPENSPLHF
cdr3_nt: TGTGCCAGCAGCGTAAGCGGACCGGAGAATTCACCCCTCCACTTT

clone_size: once
d_call: NA
j_call: TRBJ2-2
v_call: TRBV7-9
cdr3_aa: CASSLGTGELFF
cdr3_nt: TGTGCCAGCAGCTTAGGGACCGGGGAGCTGTTTTTT

clone_size: NA
d_call: NA
j_call: TRBJ2-7
v_call: TRBV19
cdr3_aa: CASSLRQELFYEQYF
cdr3_nt: TGTGCCAGTAGTCTACGACAAGAGCTATTCTACGAGCAGTACTTC

clone_size: NA
d_call: NA
j_call: TRBJ2-5
v_call: TRBV2
cdr3_aa: CASSGGLEETQYF
cdr3_nt: TGTGCCAGCAGTGGGGGGTTAGAAGAGACCCAGTACTTC

clone_size: NA
d_call: NA
j_call: TRBJ2-1
v_call: TRBV20-1
cdr3_aa: CSARDGLLQFF
cdr3_nt: TGCAGTGCTAGAGACGGCCTCCTGCAGTTCTTC

clone_size: NA
d_call: NA
j_call: TRBJ2-3
v_call: TRBV4-3
cdr3_aa: CASSQAGDIRDTQYF
cdr3_nt: TGCGCCAGCAGCCAAGCAGGTGACATCAGAGATACGCAGTATTTT

clone_size: NA
d_call: TRBD2
j_call: TRBJ2-5
v_call: TRBV7-9
cdr3_aa: CASSLGQAGGVGETQYF
cdr3_nt: TGTGCCAGCAGCTTAGGACAGGCGGGAGGAGTAGGAGAGACCCAGTACTTC

clone_size: NA
d_call: TRBD2
j_call: TRBJ2-3
v_call: TRBV9
cdr3_aa: CASSVGGLAGSASTDTQYF
cdr3_nt: TGTGCCAGCAGCGTAGGAGGACTAGCGGGGAGTGCTAGCACAGATACGCAGTATTTT

clone_size: few
d_call: NA
j_call: TRBJ1-4
v_call: TRBV6-1
cdr3_aa: CASSEDTGKHEKLFF
cdr3_nt: TGTGCCAGCAGTGAGGACACAGGGAAGCACGAAAAACTGTTTTTT

clone_size: few
d_call: NA
j_call: TRBJ2-1
v_call: TRBV7-3
cdr3_aa: CASSLTSWTDQANEQFF
cdr3_nt: TGTGCCAGCAGCTTAACATCTTGGACAGACCAGGCCAATGAGCAGTTCTTC

clone_size: NA
d_call: NA
j_call: TRBJ2-7
v_call: TRBV7-6
cdr3_aa: CASSLASRGSYEQYF
cdr3_nt: TGTGCCAGCAGCTTAGCGTCTCGCGGGTCCTACGAGCAGTACTTC

clone_size: NA
d_call: NA
j_call: TRBJ2-3
v_call: TRBV5-6
cdr3_aa: CASSFSPTDTQYF
cdr3_nt: TGTGCCAGCAGCTTCTCCCCCACAGATACGCAGTATTTT

clone_size: NA
d_call: TRBD1
j_call: TRBJ2-1
v_call: TRBV5-1
cdr3_aa: CASSVYRGLSYNEQFF
cdr3_nt: TGCGCCAGCAGCGTGTACAGGGGGCTCTCCTACAATGAGCAGTTCTTC

clone_size: NA
d_call: TRBD2
j_call: TRBJ2-7
v_call: TRBV5-4
cdr3_aa: CASSQETSGSYEQYF
cdr3_nt: TGTGCCAGCAGCCAAGAGACTAGCGGGAGCTACGAGCAGTACTTC

clone_size: NA
d_call: TRBD2
j_call: TRBJ2-3
v_call: TRBV5-1
cdr3_aa: CASSLEAAGTSGRARDTQYF
cdr3_nt: TGCGCCAGCAGCTTGGAGGCTGCCGGGACTAGCGGGAGGGCCAGGGATACGCAGTATTTT

clone_size: NA
d_call: NA
j_call: TRBJ2-3
v_call: TRBV28
cdr3_aa: CASSLPQAALTSTDTQYF
cdr3_nt: TGTGCCAGCAGTTTACCGCAGGCGGCGCTAACGTCTACAGATACGCAGTATTTT

clone_size: NA
d_call: TRBD2
j_call: TRBJ2-7
v_call: TRBV11-3
cdr3_aa: CASSLDGGGSYEQYF
cdr3_nt: TGTGCCAGCAGCTTAGATGGGGGGGGCTCCTACGAGCAGTACTTC

clone_size: NA
d_call: NA
j_call: TRBJ1-5
v_call: TRBV6-1
cdr3_aa: CASSEAVGSEQPQHF
cdr3_nt: TGTGCCAGCAGTGAAGCGGTGGGGTCGGAGCAGCCCCAGCATTTT

clone_size: NA
d_call: NA
j_call: TRBJ2-1
v_call: TRBV27
cdr3_aa: CASKSGLHEQFF
cdr3_nt: TGTGCCAGCAAGTCCGGACTCCATGAGCAGTTCTTC

clone_size: NA
d_call: NA
j_call: TRBJ1-1
v_call: TRBV5-6
cdr3_aa: CASSLPGGNTEAFF
cdr3_nt: TGTGCCAGCAGCTTGCCCGGAGGGAACACTGAAGCTTTCTTT

clone_size: NA
d_call: NA
j_call: TRBJ2-1
v_call: TRBV2
cdr3_aa: CASTMGPIGNEQFF
cdr3_nt: TGTGCCAGCACGATGGGGCCCATTGGGAATGAGCAGTTCTTC

clone_size: NA
d_call: NA
j_call: TRBJ1-5
v_call: TRBV19
cdr3_aa: CASSIATVNSNQPQHF
cdr3_nt: TGTGCCAGTAGTATAGCGACAGTTAATAGCAATCAGCCCCAGCATTTT

clone_size: NA
d_call: TRBD2
j_call: TRBJ2-1
v_call: TRBV7-9
cdr3_aa: CASTTLAGELYNEQFF
cdr3_nt: TGTGCCAGCACCACTCTAGCGGGAGAACTGTACAATGAGCAGTTCTTC

clone_size: once
d_call: TRBD1
j_call: TRBJ2-5
v_call: TRBV10-3
cdr3_aa: CATQGDQETQYF
cdr3_nt: TGTGCCACACAGGGGGACCAAGAGACCCAGTACTTC

clone_size: NA
d_call: TRBD2
j_call: TRBJ2-7
v_call: TRBV6-1
cdr3_aa: CASSSGLDVYEQYF
cdr3_nt: TGTGCCAGCAGTTCTGGACTAGATGTCTACGAGCAGTACTTC

clone_size: NA
d_call: NA
j_call: TRBJ2-2
v_call: TRBV28
cdr3_aa: CATRELNTGELFF
cdr3_nt: TGTGCCACCCGGGAGTTGAACACCGGGGAGCTGTTTTTT

clone_size: NA
d_call: NA
j_call: TRBJ2-5
v_call: TRBV7-2
cdr3_aa: CASSSLPETQYF
cdr3_nt: TGTGCCAGCAGCTCTCTCCCAGAGACCCAGTACTTC

clone_size: NA
d_call: TRBD2
j_call: TRBJ2-1
v_call: TRBV6-5
cdr3_aa: CASSYDGGGADEQFF
cdr3_nt: TGTGCCAGCAGTTACGATGGCGGGGGGGCCGATGAGCAGTTCTTC

clone_size: NA
d_call: NA
j_call: TRBJ1-1
v_call: TRBV2
cdr3_aa: CASSEQAAGRMNTEAFF
cdr3_nt: TGTGCCAGCAGTGAACAAGCGGCGGGGAGGATGAACACTGAAGCTTTCTTT

clone_size: NA
d_call: TRBD1
j_call: TRBJ2-1
v_call: TRBV6-4
cdr3_aa: CASSDSQGAGEQFF
cdr3_nt: TGTGCCAGCAGTGACTCTCAGGGGGCAGGTGAGCAGTTCTTC

clone_size: NA
d_call: NA
j_call: TRBJ2-2
v_call: TRBV9
cdr3_aa: CASSVGVAGPGELFF
cdr3_nt: TGTGCCAGCAGCGTAGGGGTAGCCGGCCCCGGGGAGCTGTTTTTT

clone_size: NA
d_call: NA
j_call: TRBJ1-2
v_call: TRBV10-1
cdr3_aa: CASSEWQNYGYTF
cdr3_nt: TGCGCCAGCAGTGAGTGGCAGAACTATGGCTACACCTTC

clone_size: NA
d_call: TRBD1
j_call: TRBJ2-7
v_call: TRBV6-6
cdr3_aa: CASSKTGYEQYF
cdr3_nt: TGTGCCAGCAGCAAGACAGGGTACGAGCAGTACTTC

clone_size: once
d_call: NA
j_call: TRBJ2-7
v_call: TRBV9
cdr3_aa: CASSVEVGGGAGASEQYF
cdr3_nt: TGTGCCAGCAGCGTAGAGGTTGGGGGCGGGGCGGGGGCGTCCGAGCAGTACTTC

clone_size: NA
d_call: TRBD1
j_call: TRBJ2-7
v_call: TRBV7-3
cdr3_aa: CASSLDGQGAWEQYF
cdr3_nt: TGTGCCAGCAGCTTGGACGGACAGGGGGCCTGGGAGCAGTACTTC

clone_size: NA
d_call: NA
j_call: TRBJ2-3
v_call: TRBV6-1
cdr3_aa: CASSAGPEADTQYF
cdr3_nt: TGTGCCAGCAGTGCGGGACCAGAGGCAGATACGCAGTATTTT

clone_size: NA
d_call: NA
j_call: TRBJ2-7
v_call: TRBV2
cdr3_aa: CAIGQYEQYF
cdr3_nt: TGTGCCATCGGACAGTACGAGCAGTACTTC

clone_size: NA
d_call: NA
j_call: TRBJ2-7
v_call: TRBV11-1
cdr3_aa: CASSLGPVVEQYF
cdr3_nt: TGTGCCAGCAGCTTAGGCCCTGTGGTCGAGCAGTACTTC